These T cell receptor beta chains were read from a single sample in a study of identical twins. From the 5' RACE reads, TCRdb called clonotypes with MiXCR, one entry per CDR3 protein. The sample consists of fewer than 550,000 distinct CDR3 sequences, around 15% of them appearing once. The sample also formed part of further work on yellow fever vaccine responses in identical twins.

Sequenced: CD4+ T cells sorted from blood. The source is a woman between 18 and 29 years old in good health. Both conserved end residues are part of each CDR3. Each record gives: V gene, J gene, D gene, CDR3 length, clone size, CDR3 protein, CDR3 DNA. D genes are given only for firm matches. Clone size is given for some rows only: seen once, a few or many times, or a class if the clone is expanded.

TRBV20-1	TRBJ1-1	NA	14	few	CSARHRTLNTEAFF	TGCAGTGCTAGGCATAGGACGCTAAACACTGAAGCTTTCTTT
TRBV5-5	TRBJ2-1	NA	14	NA	CASSLGDSPNEQFF	TGTGCCAGCAGCTTGGGTGACAGCCCCAATGAGCAGTTCTTC
TRBV20-1	TRBJ2-1	TRBD2	15	NA	CRAGTSGGSYNEQFF	TGCAGAGCAGGGACTAGCGGGGGGAGTTACAATGAGCAGTTCTTC
TRBV7-2	TRBJ1-1	NA	14	NA	CASSLKNDRTEAFF	TGTGCCAGCAGCTTAAAGAACGATAGGACTGAAGCTTTCTTT
TRBV6-4	TRBJ2-6	NA	14	NA	CASSEFDGANVLTF	TGTGCCAGCAGTGAATTTGATGGGGCCAACGTCCTGACTTTC
TRBV11-3	TRBJ2-1	TRBD2	16	many	CASSTSGLAGVGEQFF	TGTGCCAGCAGCACCTCGGGACTAGCGGGAGTCGGTGAGCAGTTCTTC
TRBV3-1	TRBJ2-4	NA	12	NA	CASSQARNIQYF	TGTGCCAGCAGCCAAGCAAGAAACATTCAGTACTTC
TRBV10-3	TRBJ2-1	NA	14	NA	CAISPPQQGHEQFF	TGTGCCATCAGTCCGCCACAACAGGGCCATGAGCAGTTCTTC
TRBV5-1	TRBJ2-5	NA	14	few	CASSGGTEQETQYF	TGCGCCAGCAGCGGCGGGACAGAACAAGAGACCCAGTACTTC
TRBV14	TRBJ2-1	TRBD2	18	few	CASSRLAGGTGSYNEQFF	TGTGCCAGCAGCCGACTAGCGGGGGGGACGGGCTCCTACAATGAGCAGTTCTTC
TRBV3-1	TRBJ1-1	NA	12	NA	CASSSTTVEAFF	TGTGCCAGCAGCTCGACGACAGTAGAAGCTTTCTTT
TRBV6-4	TRBJ2-2	NA	13	NA	CASSDGAHGELFF	TGTGCCAGCAGTGACGGGGCCCACGGGGAGCTGTTTTTT
TRBV7-3	TRBJ2-1	NA	15	NA	CASSASRSSYNEQFF	TGTGCCAGCAGCGCTAGCCGGAGCTCCTACAATGAGCAGTTCTTC
TRBV3-1	TRBJ2-1	TRBD2	15	NA	CASRPAGTSPGEQFF	TGTGCCAGCAGACCTGCCGGGACTAGCCCCGGTGAGCAGTTCTTC
TRBV18	TRBJ1-1	TRBD1	17	NA	CASSRYDRVWQNTEAFF	TGTGCCAGCTCACGGTACGACAGGGTTTGGCAGAACACTGAAGCTTTCTTT
TRBV10-1	TRBJ2-1	NA	14	few	CASSVGPTYNEQFF	TGCGCCAGCAGTGTGGGTCCGACCTACAATGAGCAGTTCTTC
TRBV10-3	TRBJ2-7	NA	12	few	CAISTGSYEQYF	TGTGCCATCTCGACAGGTTCTTACGAGCAGTACTTC
TRBV4-1	TRBJ1-1	NA	21	many	CASRPEQLKIKLPNLNTEAFF	TGCGCCAGCAGACCCGAACAGTTGAAGATAAAACTCCCCAACCTGAACACTGAAGCTTTCTTT
TRBV6-1	TRBJ2-7	TRBD1	14	NA	CASTTGTGHGEQYF	TGTGCCAGCACCACCGGGACAGGTCATGGCGAGCAGTACTTC
TRBV9	TRBJ1-1	NA	13	many	CASTGQGNTEAFF	TGTGCCAGCACTGGACAAGGGAACACTGAAGCTTTCTTT
TRBV12-3/TRBV12-4	TRBJ1-3	NA	14	NA	CASISLASGNTIYF	TGTGCCAGCATCTCTCTGGCCTCTGGAAACACCATATATTTT
TRBV20-1	TRBJ1-1	NA	13	few	CSAHPDTNTEAFF	TGCAGTGCTCACCCCGACACGAACACTGAAGCTTTCTTT
TRBV7-2	TRBJ2-1	TRBD2	16	many	CASSPGLAGGNNEQFF	TGTGCCAGCAGCCCGGGACTAGCGGGGGGGAACAATGAGCAGTTCTTC
TRBV29-1	TRBJ2-2	TRBD1	14	few	CSVMGQGLVGELFF	TGCAGCGTTATGGGACAGGGGTTGGTCGGGGAGCTGTTTTTT
TRBV12-3/TRBV12-4	TRBJ2-3	NA	12	few	CASSKNSDTQYF	TGTGCCAGCAGTAAGAACTCAGATACGCAGTATTTT
TRBV7-9	TRBJ2-7	NA	14	few	CASSPAESSYEQYF	TGTGCCAGCAGCCCAGCGGAGAGCTCCTACGAGCAGTACTTC
TRBV7-9	TRBJ1-6	NA	13	few	CASSLQFNSPLHF	TGTGCCAGCAGCTTACAGTTCAATTCACCCCTCCACTTT
TRBV6-1	TRBJ2-7	NA	17	NA	CASSETLSAGRTYEQYF	TGTGCCAGCAGTGAAACTCTGTCGGCCGGAAGGACCTACGAGCAGTACTTC
TRBV4-1	TRBJ2-2	TRBD1	16	few	CASSPPGGANTGELFF	TGCGCCAGCAGCCCCCCAGGGGGCGCGAACACCGGGGAGCTGTTTTTT
TRBV7-9	TRBJ2-1	TRBD2	15	few	CASTLAGVSYNEQFF	TGTGCCAGCACGCTAGCGGGAGTCTCCTACAATGAGCAGTTCTTC
TRBV20-1	TRBJ2-1	TRBD2	15	NA	CSARDRGGPYNEQFF	TGCAGTGCTAGAGATCGGGGGGGGCCCTACAATGAGCAGTTCTTC
TRBV28	TRBJ2-1	NA	15	many	CASRQGASSYNEQFF	TGTGCCAGCAGGCAAGGGGCCAGCTCCTACAATGAGCAGTTCTTC
TRBV6-1	TRBJ2-7	TRBD2	14	NA	CASMYERGGYEQYF	TGTGCCAGCATGTACGAGCGGGGAGGCTACGAGCAGTACTTC
TRBV20-1	TRBJ1-6	TRBD1	15	NA	CSARGGTGAGSPLHF	TGCAGTGCTAGGGGCGGGACAGGGGCAGGATCACCCCTCCACTTT
TRBV6-6	TRBJ1-5	NA	12	NA	CASRESNQPQHF	TGTGCCAGCCGCGAGTCCAATCAGCCCCAGCATTTT
TRBV5-1	TRBJ2-1	TRBD2	18	NA	CASSLAKVSSGSYNEQFF	TGCGCCAGCAGCTTGGCCAAGGTGTCAAGCGGGAGTTACAATGAGCAGTTCTTC
TRBV5-1	TRBJ2-3	TRBD2	15	many	CASSLRGGGTDTQYF	TGCGCCAGCAGCTTACGCGGGGGAGGCACAGATACGCAGTATTTT